This note documents a single TCR beta chain sequence. The antigen it recognizes is unknown. The input lacks base qualities; no much larger clone sits a single base away. The sample is drawn from a study of T cells after yellow fever vaccination (dated by TCRdb to between 2018 and 2021). The study in broad terms: The SMART-Seq v4 Ultra Low Input RNA kit was used to prepare libraries from fractions with low cell numbers. To follow T-cell clones before and after both primary and booster YFV17D yellow fever vaccination, bulk TCR alpha and beta repertoires underwent longitudinal sequencing. Two healthy male donors, one aged 18 to 29 and one aged 30 to 40 years, were included in the cohort. Blood samples were taken at several timepoints before and after primary and secondary immunization, and bulk PBMC replicates and cell subsets were isolated. General conclusions and limits of the study: A small fraction of clonotypes appeared in both the CD4 and CD8 compartments, likely as a result of convergent recombination. After the booster, most of the clones that had expanded following primary vaccination were detected again (around 97% of CD4 and 80% to 90% of CD8), which suggests that memory was broadly maintained. Computational filtering was needed because FACS-sorted repertoires could contain abundant contaminating clonotypes from the bulk population. Because the study included only two donors, the extent to which the findings can be generalized is limited. The secondary T-cell response was weaker than the primary response but faster, peaking on day 5 instead of day 15.

Sequenced on an Illumina NovaSeq 6000. TCR cDNA was synthesized by 5'RACE template switching, which introduced a universal primer site and unique molecular identifiers. cDNA synthesis was primed from both the TCR alpha and TCR beta constant segments. Libraries were amplified in two PCR steps, with sample barcodes and sequencing adapters added in the second step. Sequencing of the libraries was done on either Illumina HiSeq 2500 (2x100 bp) or NovaSeq (2x150 bp). As for how the authors treated the data: MIGEC was used to demultiplex reads and collapse the reads into UMI consensus sequences, and MiXCR was used for V(D)J alignment. Vaccine-responding clonotypes were defined with edgeR using replicate PBMC samples, requiring FDR below 0.01 and a log2 fold change above 5 up to day 15. Each bulk clonotype was labeled CD4 or CD8 based on which sequenced repertoire, CD4 or CD8, contained the clonotype at higher abundance. TCRdb applied fastp at Q25 and MiXCR to the public reads, then kept only in-frame beta chains. Rows are unified per CDR3 protein, each entry keeping the most common DNA and genes. Clone size and V and J calls follow TCRdb, not the original study. A total of some 320,000 distinct CDR3 sequences appear in this sample, 3.5% to 4.5% of them only once. Roughly 19% of the sample is in the top ten clones.

According to the study, the label for this sample's treatment or condition signals: live attenuated yellow fever vaccine strain. Two biological replicates of bulk PBMCs were collected at each blood-draw timepoint. A standard Ficoll-Paque protocol was used to isolate PBMCs from peripheral blood. RNA was extracted with TriZol from bulk PBMCs, CD4 and CD8 fractions, and dextramer-positive and dextramer-negative fractions. Spanning cysteine to phenylalanine, the CDR3 consists of 11 amino acids. The kept DNA is CDR3 alone, 33 bases in frame from the first base. Reading the germline V gene (reference sequence) gives CDR1 PRHDT and CDR2 FYEKMQ. Trimming removed 6 bases from V and 6 bases from J, leaving 6 bases between the germline ends.

The clonotype originates from a man between 18 and 35 years old who received the YFV17D yellow fever vaccine. The chain is assembled from TRBV13 and TRBJ2-1; the D gene remains uncertain. The material sequenced was PBMCs, taken 15 days after the yellow fever booster vaccination. Read as DNA, the sequence is TGTGCCAGCAGATGGGGCAATGAGCAGTTCTTC. This gives the protein CASRWGNEQFF.